The present T cell receptor beta chain was sequenced within a study of shared clonotypes between healthy human individuals. Study-level information: The composition of the donors was two women and a few men aged 18 to 49.

CDR1 is SGHNT, CDR2 YYREEE, per germline (reference sequence). Trimming shortened V by 5 bases and J by 2 bases, and 14 bases separated the two germline ends. This CDR3 spans 14 amino acids. Only in-frame clones appear in the TCRdb table, and some are missing; sequencing was by immunoSEQ multiplex PCR. The data contain about 1.1 million clones, 70% to 80% of them singletons. This chain uses TRBV5-4 with TRBJ2-7, with D possibly TRBD2 on 6 matching bases. The sequence was obtained from a young man in good health. Some clones in this sample may be carry-over from other donors' samples. The sequenced sample was memory CD4+ T cells from PBMCs. This sample's subset: CD45RA-negative fraction. The CDR3 nucleotides are TGTGCCAGCAGTCGGGACTCGAGGACCTACGAGCAGTACTTC. The encoded protein is CASSRDSRTYEQYF.